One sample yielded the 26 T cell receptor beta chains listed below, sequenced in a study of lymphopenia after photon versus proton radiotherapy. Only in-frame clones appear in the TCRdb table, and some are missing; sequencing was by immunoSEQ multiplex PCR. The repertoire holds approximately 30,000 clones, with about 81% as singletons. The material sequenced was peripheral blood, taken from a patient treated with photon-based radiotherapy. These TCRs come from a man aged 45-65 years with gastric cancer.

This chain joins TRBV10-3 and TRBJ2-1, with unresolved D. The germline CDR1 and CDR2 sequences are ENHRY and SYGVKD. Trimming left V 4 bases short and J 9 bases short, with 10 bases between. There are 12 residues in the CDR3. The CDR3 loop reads CAISVPNGEQFF. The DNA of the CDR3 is TGTGCCATCAGTGTCCCGAATGGTGAGCAGTTCTTC.

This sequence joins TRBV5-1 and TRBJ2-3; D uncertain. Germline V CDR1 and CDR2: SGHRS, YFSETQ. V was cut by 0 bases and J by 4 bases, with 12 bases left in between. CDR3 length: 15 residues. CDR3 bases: TGCGCCAGCAGCTTGGAGACTGTGGCCGCAGATACGCAGTATTTT. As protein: CASSLETVAADTQYF.

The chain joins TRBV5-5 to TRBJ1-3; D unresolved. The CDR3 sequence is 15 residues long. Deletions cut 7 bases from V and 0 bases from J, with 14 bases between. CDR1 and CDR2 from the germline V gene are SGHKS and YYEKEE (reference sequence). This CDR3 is CASGQRTDSGNTIYF. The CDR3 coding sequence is TGTGCCAGCGGCCAACGGACGGACTCTGGAAACACCATATATTTT.

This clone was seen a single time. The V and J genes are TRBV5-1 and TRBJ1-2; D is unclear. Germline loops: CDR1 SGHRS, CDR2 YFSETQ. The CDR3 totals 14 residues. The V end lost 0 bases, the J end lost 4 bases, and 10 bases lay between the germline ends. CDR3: CASSLEGVGYGYTF. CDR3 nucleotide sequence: TGCGCCAGCAGCTTGGAGGGAGTAGGCTATGGCTACACCTTC. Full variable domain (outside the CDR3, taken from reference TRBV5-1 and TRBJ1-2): KAGVTQTPRYLIKTRGQQVTLSCSPISGHRSVSWYQQTPGQGLQFLFEYFSETQRNKGNFPGRFSGRQFSNSRSEMNVSTLELGDSALYLCASSLEGVGYGYTFGSGTRLTVV.

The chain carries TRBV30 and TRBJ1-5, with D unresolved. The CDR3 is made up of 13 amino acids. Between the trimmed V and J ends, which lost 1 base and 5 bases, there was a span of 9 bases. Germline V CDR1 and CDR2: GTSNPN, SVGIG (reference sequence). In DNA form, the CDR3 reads TGTGCCTGGAGTGAGCAGCTAGATCAGCCCCAGCATTTT. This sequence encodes CAWSEQLDQPQHF.

The CDR3 loop reads CASSQDLAGGRHTQYF. The CDR3 DNA sequence: TGTGCCAGCAGCCAAGATCTGGCGGGGGGTCGACATACGCAGTATTTT. The chain uses TRBV4-2 and TRBJ2-3, with 8 positions matching TRBD2. Looked up from germline, CDR1 is LGHNA and CDR2 is YNFKEQ. With V trimmed by 0 bases and J by 7 bases, 9 bases remained unmatched. The CDR3 length is 16 residues.

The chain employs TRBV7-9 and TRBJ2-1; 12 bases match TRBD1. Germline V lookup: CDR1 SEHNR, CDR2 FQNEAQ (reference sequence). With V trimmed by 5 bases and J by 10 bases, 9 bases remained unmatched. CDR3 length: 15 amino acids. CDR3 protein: CASSPMGQGAREQFF. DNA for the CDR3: TGTGCCAGCAGCCCCATGGGACAGGGGGCAAGGGAGCAGTTCTTC.

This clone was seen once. This CDR3 is CASSRQGGSTEAFF. In DNA, the CDR3 is TGTGCCAGCTCAAGACAGGGTGGATCCACTGAAGCTTTCTTT. The chain combines TRBV9 with TRBJ1-1, with 7 bases lining up with TRBD1. CDR1 is SGDLS, CDR2 YYNGEE, per germline. With V trimmed by 7 bases and J by 4 bases, 10 bases remained unmatched. The CDR3 is 14 amino acids.

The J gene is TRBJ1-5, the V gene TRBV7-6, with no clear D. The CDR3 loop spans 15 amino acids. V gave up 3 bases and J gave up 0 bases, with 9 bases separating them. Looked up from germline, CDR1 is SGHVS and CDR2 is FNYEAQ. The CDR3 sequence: CASSFPEVSNQPQHF. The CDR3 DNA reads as TGTGCCAGCAGCTTCCCGGAGGTTAGCAATCAGCCCCAGCATTTT.

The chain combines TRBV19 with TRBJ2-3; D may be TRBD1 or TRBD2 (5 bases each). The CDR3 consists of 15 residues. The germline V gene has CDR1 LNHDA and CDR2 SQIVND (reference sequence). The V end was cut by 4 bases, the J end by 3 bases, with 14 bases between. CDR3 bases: TGTGCCAGTAGTAGGGTTAGGGACGGGACAGATACGCAGTATTTT. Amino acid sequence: CASSRVRDGTDTQYF.

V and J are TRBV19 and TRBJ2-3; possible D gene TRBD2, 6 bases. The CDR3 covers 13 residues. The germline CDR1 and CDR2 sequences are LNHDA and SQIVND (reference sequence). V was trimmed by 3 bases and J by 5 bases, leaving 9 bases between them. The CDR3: CASSIAGGDTQYF. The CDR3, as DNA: TGTGCCAGTAGTATCGCCGGGGGAGATACGCAGTATTTT.

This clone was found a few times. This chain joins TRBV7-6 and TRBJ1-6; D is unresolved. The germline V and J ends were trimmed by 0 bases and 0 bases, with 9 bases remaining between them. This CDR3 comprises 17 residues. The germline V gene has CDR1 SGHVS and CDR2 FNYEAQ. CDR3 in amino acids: CASSLAPRSSYNSPLHF. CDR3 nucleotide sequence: TGTGCCAGCAGCTTAGCGCCCAGGAGCTCCTATAATTCACCCCTCCACTTT.

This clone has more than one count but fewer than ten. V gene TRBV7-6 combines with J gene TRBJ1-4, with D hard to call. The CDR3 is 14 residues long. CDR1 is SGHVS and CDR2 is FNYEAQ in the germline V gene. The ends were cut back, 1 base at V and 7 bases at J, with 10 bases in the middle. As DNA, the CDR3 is TGTGCCAGCAGCTTAGTAGACTCCGGTGAAAAACTGTTTTTT. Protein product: CASSLVDSGEKLFF.

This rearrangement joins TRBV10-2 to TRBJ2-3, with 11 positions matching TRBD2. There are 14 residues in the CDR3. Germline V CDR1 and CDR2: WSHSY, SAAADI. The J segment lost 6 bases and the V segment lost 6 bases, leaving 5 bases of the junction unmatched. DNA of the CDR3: TGCGCCAGCAGAATTAGCGGGGGGGTTGATACGCAGTATTTT. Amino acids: CASRISGGVDTQYF.

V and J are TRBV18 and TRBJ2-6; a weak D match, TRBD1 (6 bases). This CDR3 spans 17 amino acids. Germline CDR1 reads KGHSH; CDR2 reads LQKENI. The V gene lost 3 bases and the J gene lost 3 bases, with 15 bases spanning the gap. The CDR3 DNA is TGTGCCAGCTCACCCCCTGGGGGCCGAGGTGGGGCCAACGTCCTGACTTTC. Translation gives CASSPPGGRGGANVLTF. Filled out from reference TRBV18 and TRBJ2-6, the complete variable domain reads NAGVMQNPRHLVRRRGQEARLRCSPMKGHSHVYWYRQLPEEGLKFMVYLQKENIIDESGMPKERFSAEFPKEGPSILRIQQVVRGDSAAYFCASSPPGGRGGANVLTFGAGSRLTVL.

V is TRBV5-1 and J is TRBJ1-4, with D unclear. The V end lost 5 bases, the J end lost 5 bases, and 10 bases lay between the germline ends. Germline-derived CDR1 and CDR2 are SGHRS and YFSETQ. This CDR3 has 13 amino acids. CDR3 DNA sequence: TGCGCCAGCAGGGATGGTCCAAATGAAAAACTGTTTTTT. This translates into CASRDGPNEKLFF.

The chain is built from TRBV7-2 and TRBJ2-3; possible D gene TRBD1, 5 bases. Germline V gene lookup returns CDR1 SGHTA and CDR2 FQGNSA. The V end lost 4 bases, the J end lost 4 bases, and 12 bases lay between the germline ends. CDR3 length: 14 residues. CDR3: CASSSQGKADTQYF. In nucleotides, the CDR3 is TGTGCCAGCAGCTCTCAGGGTAAAGCAGATACGCAGTATTTT.

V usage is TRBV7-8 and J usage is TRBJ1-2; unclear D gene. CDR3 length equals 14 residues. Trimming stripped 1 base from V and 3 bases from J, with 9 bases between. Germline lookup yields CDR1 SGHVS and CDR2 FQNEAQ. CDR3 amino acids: CASSLGWTDYGYTF. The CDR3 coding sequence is TGTGCCAGCAGCTTAGGATGGACGGACTATGGCTACACCTTC.

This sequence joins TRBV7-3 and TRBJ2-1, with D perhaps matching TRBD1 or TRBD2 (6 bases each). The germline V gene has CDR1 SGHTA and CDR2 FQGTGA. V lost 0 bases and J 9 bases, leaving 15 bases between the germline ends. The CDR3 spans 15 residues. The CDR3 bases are TGTGCCAGCAGCTTAACTCGGGGGCTATCGTCTGAGCAGTTCTTC. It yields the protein CASSLTRGLSSEQFF.

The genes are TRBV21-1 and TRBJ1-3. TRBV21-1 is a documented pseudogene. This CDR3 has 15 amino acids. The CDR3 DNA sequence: TGTGCCAGCAGATACCCCATCGGCTTTTCTAACACCATATATTTT. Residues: CASRYPIGFSNTIYF.

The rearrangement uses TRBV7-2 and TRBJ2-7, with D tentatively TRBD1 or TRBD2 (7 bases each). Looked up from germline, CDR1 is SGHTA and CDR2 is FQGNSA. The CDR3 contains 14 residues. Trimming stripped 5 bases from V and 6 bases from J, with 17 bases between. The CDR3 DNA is TGTGCCAGCAGCCAACAGGGGAGGGCTTCCGAGCAGTACTTC. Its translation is CASSQQGRASEQYF. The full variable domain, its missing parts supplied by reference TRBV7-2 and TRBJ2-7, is GAGVSQSPSNKVTEKGKDVELRCDPISGHTALYWYRQSLGQGLEFLIYFQGNSAPDKSGLPSDRFSAERTGGSVSTLTIQRTQQEDSAVYLCASSQQGRASEQYFGPGTRLTVT.

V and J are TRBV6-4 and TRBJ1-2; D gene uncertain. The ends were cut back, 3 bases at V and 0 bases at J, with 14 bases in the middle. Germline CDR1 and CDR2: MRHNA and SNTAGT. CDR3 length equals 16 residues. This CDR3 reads CASSDTTATPNYGYTF. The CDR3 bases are TGTGCCAGCAGTGATACGACTGCAACCCCTAACTATGGCTACACCTTC.

CDR3 nucleotide sequence: TGTGCCAAATGGCGTTGGGCGGTTGAGGGCTACACCTTC. Translation gives CAKWRWAVEGYTF. This rearrangement joins TRBV21-1 to TRBJ1-2. TRBV21-1 is flagged as a pseudogene. This CDR3 contains 13 residues.

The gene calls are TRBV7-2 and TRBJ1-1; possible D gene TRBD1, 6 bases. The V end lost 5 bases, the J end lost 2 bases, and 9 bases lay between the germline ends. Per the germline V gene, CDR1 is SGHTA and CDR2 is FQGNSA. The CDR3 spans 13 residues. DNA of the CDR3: TGTGCCAGCAGCAGAGGGGGAAACACTGAAGCTTTCTTT. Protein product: CASSRGGNTEAFF.

The CDR3 nucleotides read TGTGCCAGCAGTTACTCAACGGGGGGGCCCTCCGGGGAGCTGTTTTTT. This translates into CASSYSTGGPSGELFF. The chain is built from TRBV6-5 and TRBJ2-2, with 8 bases aligning to TRBD2. V trimming: 0 bases; J trimming: 6 bases; junction bases outside the gene matches: 6. Germline-derived CDR1 and CDR2 are MNHEY and SVGAGI. This CDR3 spans 16 amino acids.

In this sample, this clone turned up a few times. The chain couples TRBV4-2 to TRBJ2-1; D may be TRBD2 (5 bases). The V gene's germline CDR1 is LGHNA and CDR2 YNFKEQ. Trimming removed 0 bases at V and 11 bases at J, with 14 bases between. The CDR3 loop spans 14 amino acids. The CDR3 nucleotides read TGTGCCAGCAGCCAAGATGAGGGTTGGAGGAAGCAGTTCTTC. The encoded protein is CASSQDEGWRKQFF.